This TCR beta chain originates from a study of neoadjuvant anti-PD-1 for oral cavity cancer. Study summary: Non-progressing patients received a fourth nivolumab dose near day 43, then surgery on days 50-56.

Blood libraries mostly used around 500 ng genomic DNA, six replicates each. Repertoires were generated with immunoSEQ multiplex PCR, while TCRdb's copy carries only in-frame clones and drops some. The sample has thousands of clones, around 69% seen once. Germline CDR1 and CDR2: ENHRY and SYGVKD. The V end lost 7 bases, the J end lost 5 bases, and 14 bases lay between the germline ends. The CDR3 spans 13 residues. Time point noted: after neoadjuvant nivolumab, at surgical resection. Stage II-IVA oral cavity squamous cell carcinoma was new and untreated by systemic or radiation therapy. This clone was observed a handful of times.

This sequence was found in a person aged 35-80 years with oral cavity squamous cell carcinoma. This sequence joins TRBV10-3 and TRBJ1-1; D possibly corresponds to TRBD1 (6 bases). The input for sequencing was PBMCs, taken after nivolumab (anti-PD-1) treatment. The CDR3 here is CAIMPGQKTEAFF. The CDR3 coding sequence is TGTGCCATCATGCCGGGACAAAAGACTGAAGCTTTCTTT.